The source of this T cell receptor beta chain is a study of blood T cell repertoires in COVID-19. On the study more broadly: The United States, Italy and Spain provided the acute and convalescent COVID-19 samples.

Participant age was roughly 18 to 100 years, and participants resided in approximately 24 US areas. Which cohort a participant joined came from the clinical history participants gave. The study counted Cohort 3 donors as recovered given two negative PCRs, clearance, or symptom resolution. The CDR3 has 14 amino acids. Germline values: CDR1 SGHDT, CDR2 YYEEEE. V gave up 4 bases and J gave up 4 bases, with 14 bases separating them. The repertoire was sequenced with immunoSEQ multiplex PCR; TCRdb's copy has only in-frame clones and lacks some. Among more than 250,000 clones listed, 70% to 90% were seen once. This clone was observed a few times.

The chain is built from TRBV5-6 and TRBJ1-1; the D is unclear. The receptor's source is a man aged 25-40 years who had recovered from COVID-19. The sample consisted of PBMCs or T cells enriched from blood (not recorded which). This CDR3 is CASSDIWEVTEAFF. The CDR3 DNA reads TGTGCCAGCAGCGACATATGGGAGGTCACTGAAGCTTTCTTT.